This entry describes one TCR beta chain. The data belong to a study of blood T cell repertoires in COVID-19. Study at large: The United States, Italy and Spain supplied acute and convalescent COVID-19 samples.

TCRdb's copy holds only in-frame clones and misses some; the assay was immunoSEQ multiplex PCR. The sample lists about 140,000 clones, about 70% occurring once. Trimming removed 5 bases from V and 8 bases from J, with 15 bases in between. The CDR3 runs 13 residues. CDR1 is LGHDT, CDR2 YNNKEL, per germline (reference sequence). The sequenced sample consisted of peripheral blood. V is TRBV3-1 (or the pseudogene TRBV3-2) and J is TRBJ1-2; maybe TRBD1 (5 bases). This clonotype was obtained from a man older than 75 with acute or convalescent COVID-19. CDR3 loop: CASSSRVVGGYTF. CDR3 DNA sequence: TGTGCCAGCAGCTCCAGGGTAGTGGGCGGCTACACCTTC.